A single T cell receptor (beta chain) is shown here with its context. This clonotype has only a few counts. Its specific antigen is unknown. No quality values exist for individual bases; no much larger clone is one base distant. The entry originates in a study of T cells after yellow fever vaccination (dated by TCRdb to the late 2010s). At the level of the whole study: Libraries from fractions with low cell numbers were prepared with the SMART-Seq v4 Ultra Low Input RNA kit. The cohort comprised two healthy male donors, one aged 18 to 30 and one aged 30 to 40 years. Bulk TCR alpha and beta repertoires were sequenced longitudinally to track T-cell clones before and after primary and booster YFV17D yellow fever vaccination. Blood was drawn at multiple timepoints before and after primary and secondary immunization, with bulk PBMC replicates and cell subsets isolated.

After removal of 6 bases from V and 4 bases from J, the junction retains 13 bases not matched to a gene. From its cysteine to its phenylalanine, the CDR3 spans 16 amino acids. Of all the DNA, just the CDR3 is kept, 48 bases in frame from base 1. The germline V gene yields MNHEY for CDR1 and SVGEGT for CDR2. Sequencing instrument: Illumina NovaSeq 6000. TCR cDNA was made using 5'RACE template switching, a step that added a universal primer site and unique molecular identifiers. Priming for cDNA synthesis came from both the TCR alpha and TCR beta constant segments. Two PCR steps were used to amplify libraries, with sample barcodes and sequencing adapters being added in the second step. Sequencing of the libraries was done on either Illumina HiSeq 2500 (2x100 bp) or NovaSeq (2x150 bp). The study's own analysis went as follows. MIGEC handled demultiplexing of reads and collapsing into UMI consensus sequences, while MiXCR performed V(D)J alignment. Clonotypes responding to the vaccine were identified with edgeR on replicate PBMC samples, with the criteria of FDR below 0.01 and a log2 fold change above 5 up to day 15. Each bulk clonotype received a CD4 or CD8 identity based on whether the sequenced CD4 or CD8 repertoire contained that clonotype at higher abundance. The raw public data were reprocessed by TCRdb itself: fastp quality trimming at Q25, MiXCR clonotype calling, in-frame beta chains only. Each record represents a unique CDR3 protein, reported with the most common genes and DNA among its rows. TCRdb's processing, not the authors', yielded these V and J calls. The table for this sample lists some 300,000 distinct CDR3 sequences; approximately 12% of them were counted only once. 3.3% of the sample goes to the ten largest clones.

Interpreted using the paper, the treatment or condition label stands for: live attenuated yellow fever vaccine strain. PBMCs were isolated from peripheral blood using a standard Ficoll-Paque protocol. Dynabeads CD4 and CD8 positive selection kits were used to isolate CD4 and CD8 T-cell fractions. RNA was extracted with TriZol from bulk PBMCs, CD4 and CD8 fractions, and dextramer-positive and dextramer-negative fractions. Summary of the overall study and its limitations: Computational filtering was required because FACS-sorted repertoires could contain abundant contaminating clonotypes from the bulk population. A small fraction of clonotypes appeared in both the CD4 and CD8 compartments, likely as a result of convergent recombination. After the booster, most clones that had expanded after primary vaccination were detected again (about 95% of CD4 and roughly 86% of CD8), suggesting broad maintenance of memory. Only a couple of donors were included in the study, so the extent to which the findings can be generalized is limited. The secondary T-cell response was found to be weaker but faster than the primary response, with a peak reached on day 5 rather than on day 15.

Rearrangement joined TRBV6-2 or TRBV6-3 to TRBJ2-5, with 8 central nucleotides matching TRBD2. The clonotype comes from a man aged 18-30 years who received the YFV17D yellow fever vaccine. The material sequenced was CD4+ T cells sorted from PBMCs, taken 45 days after the yellow fever booster vaccination. The CDR3 sequence is CASSRGGTRLGETQYF. The nucleotide sequence reads TGTGCCAGCAGCCGGGGGGGAACGAGGTTGGGAGAGACCCAGTACTTC.